Following are 20 T cell receptor beta chains from one sample sequenced in a study of identical twins listed by TCRdb under 2016. Library preparation used 5' RACE. Reads for this sample came from an Illumina HiSeq 2000. The public reads were run again by TCRdb, first through fastp at Q25 and then through MiXCR, and only productive beta chains were kept. Rows are combined by CDR3 protein, so each entry shows the most common genes and DNA. The sample has 250,000 or so distinct CDR3 sequences on record, roughly 8.7% of them singletons. The ten most abundant clones make up about 3% of the sample. The same sample was also studied in work on yellow fever vaccine responses in identical twins.

The sequenced sample was CD8+ T cells sorted from blood. Every receptor here comes from a woman between 18 and 30 years old in good health.

This sequence joins TRBV15 and TRBJ1-3; 7 positions match TRBD1. The V and J ends lost 0 bases and 1 base, in that order; junction bases with no gene match: 6. Germline V gene lookup returns CDR1 LNHNV and CDR2 YYDKDF (reference sequence). The CDR3 contains 17 residues. As DNA, the CDR3 is TGTGCCACCAGCAGAGATGCTGCAGGGGGGTCTGGAAACACCATATATTTT. Residues: CATSRDAAGGSGNTIYF.

This clonotype was picked up a small number of times. The V and J genes are TRBV2 and TRBJ1-5; D gene ambiguous. Germline CDR1 is SNHLY and CDR2 is FYNNEI. V lost 4 bases, J lost 0 bases, and 10 bases lay in between. The CDR3 runs to 15 residues. This CDR3 is CASSALTDSNQPQHF. In DNA form, the CDR3 reads TGTGCCAGCAGTGCTCTGACTGATAGCAATCAGCCCCAGCATTTT.

This clonotype was picked up many times. The chain links TRBV6-5 to TRBJ2-3, with 11 positions matching TRBD2. The length of the CDR3 is 14 residues. V shed 4 bases, J shed 4 bases, and the junction held 1 base outside the gene matches. Germline CDR1 and CDR2: MNHEY and SVGAGI. CDR3 coding DNA: TGTGCCAGCAGTTCGGGACTAGCGGCAGATACGCAGTATTTT. This encodes CASSSGLAADTQYF.

This clonotype was counted between two and nine times. The chain couples TRBV11-2 to TRBJ2-1, with 8 bases lining up with TRBD2. Germline V lookup: CDR1 SGHAT, CDR2 FQNNGV. Trimming removed 6 bases from V and 3 bases from J; junction bases left unmatched: 7. This CDR3 comprises 15 residues. CDR3 in DNA: TGTGCCAGCAGGGACACAGCGGGAGACTACAATGAGCAGTTCTTC. Its translation is CASRDTAGDYNEQFF. Full variable domain (outside the CDR3, taken from reference TRBV11-2 and TRBJ2-1): EAGVAQSPRYKIIEKRQSVAFWCNPISGHATLYWYQQILGQGPKLLIQFQNNGVVDDSQLPKDRFSAERLKGVDSTLKIQPAKLEDSAVYLCASRDTAGDYNEQFFGPGTRLTVL.

This clonotype was observed at least ten times. The chain has TRBV7-2 and TRBJ2-1; TRBD2 matches 14 bases. The germline gives CDR1 SGHTA, CDR2 FQGNSA. V gave up 8 bases and J gave up 10 bases; unmatched junction bases: 7. The CDR3 has 14 amino acids. The DNA of the CDR3 is TGTGCCAGCGGGGGACTAGCGGGAGTCGGGGAGCAGTTCTTC. Translating gives CASGGLAGVGEQFF.

The chain employs TRBV20-1 and TRBJ2-2, with no clear D. CDR3 length: 14 amino acids. The ends were cut back, 0 bases at V and 1 base at J, with 6 bases in the middle. Germline assignment: CDR1 DFQATT and CDR2 SNEGSKA (reference sequence). The CDR3, as DNA: TGCAGTGCTAGAGATCTTATGAACACCGGGGAGCTGTTTTTT. Translating it yields CSARDLMNTGELFF.

The chain links TRBV27 to TRBJ1-5; maybe TRBD1 (6 bases). CDR3 size: 15 residues. Per the germline V gene, CDR1 is MNHEY and CDR2 is SMNVEV (reference sequence). Trimming stripped 6 bases from V and 0 bases from J, with 12 bases between. The CDR3 spells CASRDRAYSNQPQHF. The CDR3 nucleotides are TGTGCCAGCAGGGACAGAGCTTATAGCAATCAGCCCCAGCATTTT.

The table lists this clonotype with a few counts. The chain couples TRBV7-9 to TRBJ2-5; 8 nucleotides align to TRBD2. The CDR3 loop spans 14 amino acids. Germline loops: CDR1 SEHNR, CDR2 FQNEAQ (reference sequence). The J segment lost 5 bases and the V segment lost 8 bases, leaving 10 bases of the junction unmatched. The CDR3, as DNA: TGTGCCAGCGCGGAGCGGGGGCCCCTGGAGACCCAGTACTTC. Translated, it gives CASAERGPLETQYF. Full variable domain (rest looked up from reference TRBV7-9 and TRBJ2-5): DTGVSQNPRHKITKRGQNVTFRCDPISEHNRLYWYRQTLGQGPEFLTYFQNEAQLEKSRLLSDRFSAERPKGSFSTLEIQRTEQGDSAMYLCASAERGPLETQYFGPGTRLLVL.

The table lists this clonotype with a few counts. The V gene is TRBV28, the J gene TRBJ2-7, with D perhaps matching TRBD2 (5 bases). CDR1 is MDHEN, CDR2 SYDVKM, per germline. The V and J ends lost 5 bases and 7 bases respectively, with 9 bases between them. The CDR3 has 11 residues. The CDR3 DNA reads as TGTGCCAGCAGTCTCCCGGGAGAGCAGTACTTC. This encodes CASSLPGEQYF.

This clonotype was recorded a few times. This rearrangement joins TRBV24-1 to TRBJ1-3; D remains ambiguous. The CDR3 length is 13 residues. Germline lookup yields CDR1 KGHDR and CDR2 SFDVKD. V was clipped by 3 bases and J by 1 base, with 3 bases between them. The CDR3 here is CATSDGSGNTIYF. CDR3 nucleotides: TGTGCCACCAGTGATGGTTCTGGAAACACCATATATTTT.

This clonotype has at least ten counts. This chain uses TRBV2 with TRBJ2-1; a weak D match, TRBD2 (7 bases). Trimming took off 7 bases at V and 7 bases at J, with 20 bases between the two ends. Germline V gene data show CDR1 as SNHLY and CDR2 as FYNNEI. This CDR3 spans 15 amino acids. CDR3 residues: CASIAAGEGDNEQFF. The DNA for the CDR3 is TGTGCCAGCATCGCGGCGGGAGAGGGGGATAATGAGCAGTTCTTC.

The sample holds many counts of this clonotype. V usage is TRBV27 and J usage is TRBJ2-3; TRBD2 agrees at 9 bases. This CDR3 contains 16 residues. Looked up from germline, CDR1 is MNHEY and CDR2 is SMNVEV (reference sequence). V shed 5 bases and J 5 bases; nucleotides not matched to a gene: 11. The CDR3 bases are TGTGCCAGCAGTCTACCCCTGGCGGGGGGGCAAGATACGCAGTATTTT. As protein: CASSLPLAGGQDTQYF.

This clonotype was seen only a few times. The chain carries TRBV15 and TRBJ2-7, with a possible D match to TRBD2 (5 bases). CDR1 and CDR2 from the germline V gene are LNHNV and YYDKDF (reference sequence). V was clipped by 0 bases and J by 5 bases, with 8 bases between them. This CDR3 contains 13 residues. The CDR3 here is CATSRDRGDEQYF. As DNA, the CDR3 is TGTGCCACCAGCAGAGATCGGGGTGACGAGCAGTACTTC.

This clonotype was recorded a few times. This chain joins TRBV27 and TRBJ2-7; D gene uncertain. Between the trimmed V and J ends, which lost 5 bases and 4 bases, there was a span of 12 bases. CDR1 is MNHEY and CDR2 is SMNVEV in the germline V gene (reference sequence). The CDR3 has 13 residues. The CDR3 spells CASSTQTRYEQYF. CDR3 sequence (DNA): TGTGCCAGCAGTACCCAGACACGATACGAGCAGTACTTC.

J is TRBJ1-1 and V is TRBV30; D uncertain. CDR1 and CDR2 (germline): GTSNPN, SVGIG (reference sequence). Trimming removed 5 bases from V and 3 bases from J, with 7 bases in between. The CDR3 is made up of 11 amino acids. For the CDR3, the DNA is TGTGCCTGGGGGTTGGACACTGAAGCTTTCTTT. Protein sequence: CAWGLDTEAFF.

This clonotype was seen a few times. V usage is TRBV29-1 and J usage is TRBJ2-3; tentative D call: TRBD2 (6 bases). Between the trimmed V and J ends, which lost 4 bases and 3 bases, there was a span of 14 bases. From germline, CDR1 is SQVTM and CDR2 ANQGSEA. This CDR3 is 14 amino acids long. The CDR3 spells CSVVVLAPTDTQYF. The CDR3 DNA follows: TGCAGCGTTGTAGTTCTAGCGCCTACAGATACGCAGTATTTT.

The J gene is TRBJ2-5, the V gene TRBV6-1, with 9 positions matching TRBD2. CDR1 MNHNS and CDR2 SASEGT come from the germline V gene. This CDR3 has 15 residues. V lost 6 bases to trimming and J lost 3 bases; unmatched junction nucleotides: 8. This CDR3 reads CASRLGLADEETQYF. The CDR3 DNA follows: TGTGCCAGCAGATTGGGACTAGCAGACGAAGAGACCCAGTACTTC.

The chain combines TRBV28 with TRBJ2-7; TRBD2 is a possible D gene (6 bases). The V gene lost 3 bases and the J gene lost 0 bases, with 15 bases spanning the gap. Germline values: CDR1 MDHEN, CDR2 SYDVKM. CDR3 size: 16 residues. The CDR3 sequence is CASSFVPEEGSYEQYF. CDR3 nucleotide sequence: TGTGCCAGCAGTTTTGTTCCCGAGGAGGGCTCCTACGAGCAGTACTTC.

This chain uses TRBV6-2 or TRBV6-3 with TRBJ2-7; TRBD1 matches at 10 bases. Unmatched junction bases numbered 8, after V lost 5 bases and J lost 7 bases. CDR1 MNHEY and CDR2 SVGEGT come from the germline V gene. The CDR3 totals 14 residues. The CDR3 nucleotides read TGTGCCAGCAGTCCCGGGACAGGGGCCTCTGAGCAGTACTTC. Amino acids: CASSPGTGASEQYF.

This rearrangement joins TRBV5-1 to TRBJ1-4, with 9 bases lining up with TRBD1. The CDR3 runs to 15 residues. Germline V CDR1 and CDR2: SGHRS, YFSETQ. V shed 4 bases, J shed 5 bases, and the junction held 6 bases outside the gene matches. The CDR3 reads CASSEGQGLNEKLFF. The CDR3 nucleotides are TGCGCCAGCAGCGAAGGACAGGGGCTAAATGAAAAACTGTTTTTT.